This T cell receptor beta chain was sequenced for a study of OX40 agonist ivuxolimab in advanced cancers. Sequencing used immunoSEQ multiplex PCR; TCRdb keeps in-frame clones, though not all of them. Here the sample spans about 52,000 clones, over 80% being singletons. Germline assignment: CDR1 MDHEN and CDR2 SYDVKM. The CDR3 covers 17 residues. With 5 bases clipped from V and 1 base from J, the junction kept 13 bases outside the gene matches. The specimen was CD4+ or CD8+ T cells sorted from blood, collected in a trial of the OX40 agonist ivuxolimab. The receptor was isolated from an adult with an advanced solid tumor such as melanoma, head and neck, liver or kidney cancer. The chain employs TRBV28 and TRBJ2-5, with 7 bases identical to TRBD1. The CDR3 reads CASSAPQRGPSQETQYF. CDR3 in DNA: TGTGCCAGCAGTGCACCCCAGAGGGGGCCCTCCCAAGAGACCCAGTACTTC.